This T cell receptor (beta chain) was identified during a study of beta chain features in type 1 diabetes. Study in general: Similarity in age, gender and cell yields was seen between patients and healthy donors. Study-wide points: High TCR expression in some cells could lead to their over-representation in cDNA sequencing. All four CD4+ subsets from Type 1 diabetes patients carried moderately but significantly shorter TCRB CDR3s. Relative to healthy donors, patients appeared to have naive, central memory and Treg TCRB repertoires that were more similar.

A remark on this clone: Its cognate antigen is unknown.

Every isolated RNA sample was fully reverse transcribed, so sequencing captured expressed TCRB transcripts. Sequenced by immunoSEQ multiplex PCR; TCRdb stores in-frame clones only, minus some. The table lists hundreds of thousands of clones, around 15% of them singletons. From germline, CDR1 is SGDLS and CDR2 YYNGEE. Trimming pared 0 bases from V and 3 bases from J, leaving 9 bases between. The CDR3 totals 14 residues. The genes are TRBV9 and TRBJ1-2; no reliable D call. Material for sequencing was naive CD4+ T cells from blood. The TCR originated in a man younger than 30 with type 1 diabetes. The CDR3 loop is CASSVDTAYYGYTF. Here the CDR3 DNA reads TGTGCCAGCAGCGTAGATACGGCGTACTATGGCTACACCTTC.